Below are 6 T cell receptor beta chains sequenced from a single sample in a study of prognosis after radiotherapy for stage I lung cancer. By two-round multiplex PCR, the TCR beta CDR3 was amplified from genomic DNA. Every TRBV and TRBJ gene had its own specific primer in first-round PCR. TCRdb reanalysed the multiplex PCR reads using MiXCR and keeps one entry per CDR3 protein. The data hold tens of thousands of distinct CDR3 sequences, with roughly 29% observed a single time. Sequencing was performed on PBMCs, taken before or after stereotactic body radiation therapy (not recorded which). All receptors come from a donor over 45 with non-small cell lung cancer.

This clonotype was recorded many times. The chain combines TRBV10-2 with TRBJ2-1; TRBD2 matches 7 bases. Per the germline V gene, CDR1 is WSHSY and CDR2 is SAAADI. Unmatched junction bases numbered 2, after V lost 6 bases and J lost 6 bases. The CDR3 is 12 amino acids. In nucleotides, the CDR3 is TGCGCCAGCAGGACTAGCAGCAATGAGCAGTTCTTC. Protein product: CASRTSSNEQFF.

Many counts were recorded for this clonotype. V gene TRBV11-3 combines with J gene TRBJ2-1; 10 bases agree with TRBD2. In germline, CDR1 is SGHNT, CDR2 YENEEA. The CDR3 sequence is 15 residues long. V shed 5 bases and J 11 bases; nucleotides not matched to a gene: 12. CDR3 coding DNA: TGTGCCAGCAGCGCCCTAGGAGGGACTAGCGATAAGCAGTTCTTC. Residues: CASSALGGTSDKQFF.

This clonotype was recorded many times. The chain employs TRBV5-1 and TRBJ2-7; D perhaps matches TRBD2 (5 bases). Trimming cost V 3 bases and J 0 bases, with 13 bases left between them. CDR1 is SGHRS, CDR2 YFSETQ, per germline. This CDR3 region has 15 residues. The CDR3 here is CASSSSSFISYEQYF. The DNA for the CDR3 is TGCGCCAGCAGCTCCTCTAGCTTCATCTCCTACGAGCAGTACTTC.

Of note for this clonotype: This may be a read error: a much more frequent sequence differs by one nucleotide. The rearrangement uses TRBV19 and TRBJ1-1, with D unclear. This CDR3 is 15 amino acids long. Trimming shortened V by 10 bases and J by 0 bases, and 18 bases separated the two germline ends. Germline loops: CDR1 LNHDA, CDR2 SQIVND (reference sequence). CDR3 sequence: CATRKDRLMNTEAFF. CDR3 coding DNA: TGTGCCACTCGAAAAGACCGACTGATGAACACTGAAGCTTTCTTT.

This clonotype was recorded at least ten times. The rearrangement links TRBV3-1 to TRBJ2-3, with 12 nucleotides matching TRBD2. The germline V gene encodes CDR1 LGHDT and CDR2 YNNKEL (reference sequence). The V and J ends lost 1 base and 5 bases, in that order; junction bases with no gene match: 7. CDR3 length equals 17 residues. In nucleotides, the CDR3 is TGTGCCAGCAGCCAAGGTTGGACTAGCGGGGCCAAAGATACGCAGTATTTT. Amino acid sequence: CASSQGWTSGAKDTQYF.

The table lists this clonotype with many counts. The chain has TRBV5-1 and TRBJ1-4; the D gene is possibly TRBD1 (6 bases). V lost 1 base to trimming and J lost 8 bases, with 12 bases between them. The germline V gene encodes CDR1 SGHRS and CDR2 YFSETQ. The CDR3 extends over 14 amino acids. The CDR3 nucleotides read TGCGCCAGCAGCTTGAGAGGGGGGGCGGAAAAACTGTTTTTT. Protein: CASSLRGGAEKLFF.